Given below is one T cell receptor beta chain in context. As yet, its antigen is unknown. Using RNA transcripts as the source, TCR beta CDR3 regions were amplified. The HTBI primer set was used in a first-round RT-PCR of the TCR CDR3. TCRdb recomputed calls from the multiplex PCR reads with MiXCR, one row per CDR3 protein. The sample holds 500,000 or so distinct CDR3 sequences, 15% to 20% seen once. The sample originates from a study of T cells in Graves' hyperthyroidism and ophthalmopathy. Points from the study as a whole: Ophthalmopathy got predicted by the model a median about six months before its onset. Most clonotypes that expanded in the thyroid above 0.001 also showed up in blood.

The germline gives CDR1 DFQATT, CDR2 SNEGSKA (reference sequence). With 5 bases removed from V and 2 bases from J, the gap between germline ends came to 11 bases. The CDR3 has 13 amino acids. Sequencing input: blood. The chain recombines TRBV20-1 with TRBJ2-3; D is unclear. This receptor was taken from a woman aged 18-29 years with Graves' ophthalmopathy. The chain's CDR3 is CSAFPGPTDTQYF. The CDR3 region has the DNA TGCAGTGCTTTTCCCGGACCCACAGATACGCAGTATTTT.